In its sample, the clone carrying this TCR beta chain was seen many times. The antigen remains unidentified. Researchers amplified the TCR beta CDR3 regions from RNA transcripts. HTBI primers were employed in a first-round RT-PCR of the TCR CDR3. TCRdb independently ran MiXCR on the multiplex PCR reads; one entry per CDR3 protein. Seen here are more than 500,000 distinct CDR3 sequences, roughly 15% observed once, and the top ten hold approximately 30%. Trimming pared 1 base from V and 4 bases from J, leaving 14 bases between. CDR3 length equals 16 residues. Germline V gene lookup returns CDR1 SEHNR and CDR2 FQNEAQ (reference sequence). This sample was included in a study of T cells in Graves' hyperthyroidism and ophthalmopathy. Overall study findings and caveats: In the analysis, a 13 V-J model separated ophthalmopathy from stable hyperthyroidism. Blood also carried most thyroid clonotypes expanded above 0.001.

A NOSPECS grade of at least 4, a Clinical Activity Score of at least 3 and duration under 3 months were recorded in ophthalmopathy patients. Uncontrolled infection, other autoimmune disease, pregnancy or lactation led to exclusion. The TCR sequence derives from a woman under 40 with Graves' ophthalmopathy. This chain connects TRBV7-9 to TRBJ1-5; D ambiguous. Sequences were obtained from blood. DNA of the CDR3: TGTGCCAGCAGCTTAGGCCCCTCGGGGAGGAATCAGCCCCAGCATTTT. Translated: CASSLGPSGRNQPQHF.